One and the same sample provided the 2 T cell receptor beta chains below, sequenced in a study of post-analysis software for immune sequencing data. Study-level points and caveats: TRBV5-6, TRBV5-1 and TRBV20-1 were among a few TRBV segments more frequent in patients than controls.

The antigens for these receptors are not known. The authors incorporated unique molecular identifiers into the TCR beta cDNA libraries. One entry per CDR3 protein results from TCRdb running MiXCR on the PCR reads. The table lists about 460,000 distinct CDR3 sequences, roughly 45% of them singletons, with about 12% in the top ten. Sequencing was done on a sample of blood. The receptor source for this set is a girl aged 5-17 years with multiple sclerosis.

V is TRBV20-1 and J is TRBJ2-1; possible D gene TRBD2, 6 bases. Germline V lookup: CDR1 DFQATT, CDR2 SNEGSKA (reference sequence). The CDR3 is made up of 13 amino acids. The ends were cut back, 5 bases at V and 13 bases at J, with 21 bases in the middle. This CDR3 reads CSAETQGGETQFF. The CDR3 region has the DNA TGCAGTGCTGAGACTCAGGGAGGCGAGACCCAGTTCTTC.

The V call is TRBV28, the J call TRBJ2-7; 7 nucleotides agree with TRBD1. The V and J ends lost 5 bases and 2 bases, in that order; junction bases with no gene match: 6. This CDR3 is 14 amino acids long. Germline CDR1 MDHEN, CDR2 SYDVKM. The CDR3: CASSRQGKPYEQYF. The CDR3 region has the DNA TGTGCCAGCAGTCGACAGGGTAAGCCCTACGAGCAGTACTTC.